One sample yielded the 13 T cell receptor beta chains listed below, sequenced in a study of blood T cell repertoires in COVID-19. Profiling relied on immunoSEQ multiplex PCR, and the TCRdb table lists in-frame clones only, not all of them. The repertoire has 200,000 to 250,000 clones, 83% of them found once; the top ten carry 0.95% to 1.5%. Sequenced material: peripheral blood. Receptors were obtained from a woman in her 30s with COVID-19, enrolled during active disease.

This chain links TRBV7-9 with TRBJ1-1; no firm D call. Germline values: CDR1 SEHNR, CDR2 FQNEAQ (reference sequence). CDR3 length: 14 amino acids. V gave up 1 base and J gave up 6 bases, with 12 bases separating them. The CDR3 sequence: CASSLGERKPEAFF. DNA for the CDR3: TGTGCCAGCAGCTTAGGGGAGAGGAAGCCTGAAGCTTTCTTT. Full variable domain (rest looked up from reference TRBV7-9 and TRBJ1-1): DTGVSQNPRHKITKRGQNVTFRCDPISEHNRLYWYRQTLGQGPEFLTYFQNEAQLEKSRLLSDRFSAERPKGSFSTLEIQRTEQGDSAMYLCASSLGERKPEAFFGQGTRLTVV.

A single count supports this clone. J is TRBJ1-4 and V is TRBV6-6; the match to TRBD1 covers 8 bases. This CDR3 is 14 amino acids long. V lost 2 bases to trimming and J lost 4 bases; unmatched junction nucleotides: 0. CDR1 is MNHNY, CDR2 SVGAGI, per germline (reference sequence). CDR3 nucleotide sequence: TGTGCCAGCAGTTACGACAGGGGTAATGAAAAACTGTTTTTT. Its protein is CASSYDRGNEKLFF.

The chain couples TRBV6-4 to TRBJ1-6, with TRBD1 identical over 10 bases. Looked up from germline, CDR1 is MRHNA and CDR2 is SNTAGT. This CDR3 comprises 14 residues. V shed 4 bases, J shed 10 bases, and the junction held 4 bases outside the gene matches. CDR3 nucleotides: TGTGCCAGCAGTGCGGGGACAGGGGACTCACCCCTCCACTTT. This encodes CASSAGTGDSPLHF.

Only a few counts were recorded for this clone. The V and J genes are TRBV4-2 and TRBJ2-2; 7 nucleotides match TRBD2. V dropped 4 bases and J dropped 3; count of bases not matched to a gene: 14. The V gene's germline CDR1 is LGHNA and CDR2 YNFKEQ. The CDR3 loop spans 18 amino acids. The CDR3 loop is CASSRNGGGRADTGELFF. The CDR3, as DNA: TGTGCCAGCAGCCGAAATGGTGGTGGGAGGGCCGACACCGGGGAGCTGTTTTTT.

CDR3 region: CASSRRTALNTEAFF. DNA for the CDR3: TGTGCCAGCAGCAGAAGGACAGCACTGAACACTGAAGCTTTCTTT. This rearrangement joins TRBV5-6 to TRBJ1-1; maybe TRBD1 (6 bases). This CDR3 region has 15 residues. With 4 bases removed from V and 0 bases from J, the gap between germline ends came to 13 bases. Per germline, CDR1 SGHDT and CDR2 YYEEEE.

In its sample, this clone was seen once. The genes are TRBV5-4 and TRBJ2-7, with D tentatively TRBD1 (6 bases). Trimming cost V 2 bases and J 4 bases, with 13 bases left between them. The germline V gene has CDR1 SGHNT and CDR2 YYREEE (reference sequence). This CDR3 region has 14 residues. CDR3 coding DNA: TGTGCCAGCAGCTTAAGGACAGTTCCTTACGAGCAGTACTTC. This translates into CASSLRTVPYEQYF.

This clone occurred a few times. In nucleotides, the CDR3 is TGCGCCAGCACGGACAACTATAATTCACCCCTCCACTTT. Translated: CASTDNYNSPLHF. The V call is TRBV10-2, the J call TRBJ1-6; tentatively, D is TRBD1 (5 bases). V lost 7 bases, J lost 3 bases, and 7 bases lay in between. This CDR3 is built from 13 residues. Germline CDR1 is WSHSY and CDR2 is SAAADI.

The chain is built from TRBV5-1 and TRBJ1-6; 8 bases align to TRBD1. This CDR3 is 15 amino acids long. V lost 2 bases to trimming and J lost 7 bases; unmatched junction nucleotides: 5. Germline lookup yields CDR1 SGHRS and CDR2 YFSETQ. Here the CDR3 reads CASSLQGGENSPLHF. The CDR3 bases are TGCGCCAGCAGCTTACAGGGGGGGGAAAATTCACCCCTCCACTTT.

The genes are TRBV2 and TRBJ2-7, with D perhaps TRBD2 (5 bases). The germline CDR1 and CDR2 sequences are SNHLY and FYNNEI. V gave up 2 bases and J gave up 4 bases, with 12 bases separating them. The CDR3 is made up of 14 amino acids. This chain's CDR3 is CASSESSGTYEQYF. In DNA, the CDR3 is TGTGCCAGCAGTGAAAGCAGCGGTACTTACGAGCAGTACTTC.

The chain carries TRBV6-5 and TRBJ1-1; D is uncertain. The CDR3 consists of 12 residues. CDR1 MNHEY and CDR2 SVGAGI come from the germline V gene. V lost 5 bases and J lost 4, with 8 bases in between. CDR3 coding DNA: TGTGCCAGCAGTACGCCTACCACTGAAGCTTTCTTT. Protein product: CASSTPTTEAFF.

The V gene is TRBV15, the J gene TRBJ1-5; D gene ambiguous. Trimming cost V 8 bases and J 0 bases, with 11 bases left between them. Germline lookup yields CDR1 LNHNV and CDR2 YYDKDF (reference sequence). This CDR3 contains 14 residues. The CDR3 sequence: CATGFTGSNQPQHF. CDR3 nucleotides: TGTGCCACCGGATTTACGGGTAGCAATCAGCCCCAGCATTTT. Using reference TRBV15 and TRBJ1-5 for the parts outside the CDR3, the full variable domain is DAMVIQNPRYQVTQFGKPVTLSCSQTLNHNVMYWYQQKSSQAPKLLFHYYDKDFNNEADTPDNFQSRRPNTSFCFLDIRSPGLGDTAMYLCATGFTGSNQPQHFGDGTRLSIL.

This rearrangement joins TRBV6-5 to TRBJ2-7; no clear D. Trimming pared 9 bases from V and 0 bases from J, leaving 15 bases between. The CDR3 totals 14 residues. Germline CDR1 reads MNHEY; CDR2 reads SVGAGI. CDR3: CASREVPSSYEQYF. In DNA, the CDR3 is TGTGCCAGTAGAGAGGTCCCTAGCTCCTACGAGCAGTACTTC.

The chain is built from TRBV4-3 and TRBJ2-7, with 7 bases lining up with TRBD1. After removal of 4 bases from V and 0 bases from J, the junction contained 6 bases not matched to a gene. Germline V gene lookup returns CDR1 LGHNA and CDR2 YSLEER. This CDR3 is 15 amino acids long. The DNA for the CDR3 is TGCGCCAGCAGCCCCATTCAGGGGGTCTCCTACGAGCAGTACTTC. Protein sequence: CASSPIQGVSYEQYF.